This T cell receptor beta chain was sequenced for a study of blood T cell repertoires in COVID-19 (TCRdb year 2020). A note on the overall study: The collaborator samples originated in the United States, Italy and Spain and spanned the acute and convalescent phases of COVID-19. The dataset comprised deeply sampled blood TCRbeta repertoires from subjects exposed to, actively infected with, or recovered from COVID-19. Where available, HLA class I and class II types were taken from metadata supplied by the sample provider and were not determined by assay-based typing. A de-identified subject ID, COVID-19 status, age in years and sex were almost always included in the sample metadata. The material from the prospective study consisted of cDNA or gDNA derived from T cells, B-cell-depleted T cells, or PBMCs. The samples were drawn from the first 160 participants of the ongoing ImmuneRACE study and from over 950 subjects provided by 6 global collaborators. The repertoires were released in a freely available public database meant as a resource for research on the immune response to SARS-CoV-2. Results and caveats for the whole study, not just this receptor: The quantity of clinical and demographic metadata differed by source and by participant and was supplied without curation.

From the cysteine up to the phenylalanine, the CDR3 has a length of 13 residues. The sequence is cut down to CDR3 DNA, 39 bases in frame from base 1. V loses 5 bases, J loses 3 bases, and the germline ends lie 11 bases apart. The germline V gene encodes CDR1 MNHEY and CDR2 SMNVEV (reference sequence). The immunoSEQ Assay, a bias-controlled multiplex PCR, was used to amplify TCRbeta CDR3 regions from genomic DNA. The authors' analysis ran thus. The number of nucleated cells in each sample was estimated from the amplification of reference gene primers within the assay. Sequence reads were collapsed and filtered to measure the absolute abundance of every unique TCRbeta CDR3 rearrangement. For each sample, productive Simpson clonality was calculated as the square root of Simpson's diversity index over productive rearrangements. TCRdb took over this immuneACCESS table, retaining in-frame rearrangements with V and J assigned. Such tables are incomplete; in checked studies, under half of the missing clones stem from an unresolved V gene, and the remainder is unexplained. For V, J and clone size, that table is used; D and trimming come from the DNA. Here the sample has hundreds of thousands of clones; around 87% occur a single time. 0.95% to 1.3% of the sample lies in the top ten.

Note on this clone: Its binding antigen is unknown. No base qualities exist here, and no much larger clone lies one base off it.

In the prospective study, participants were roughly 18 to 95 years old, resided in fewer than 25 geographic areas of the United States, and were enrolled through a virtual design. Cohort assignment in the prospective study relied on participant-reported clinical history from a screening survey and a study questionnaire. For ImmuneRACE Cohort 3, a participant was defined as recovered based on two consecutive negative NP/OP PCR tests, clearance by a healthcare professional, or resolution of symptoms. Mobile phlebotomists in the prospective study collected whole blood, serum and a nasopharyngeal or oropharyngeal swab from every participant. Prospective study participants could optionally give additional blood draws and questionnaires over an approximately 2-month period. Prospective study blood samples were shipped either frozen or at room temperature before DNA extraction.

This receptor was taken from a man aged 25 to 40 who had recovered from COVID-19. Recombination linked TRBV27 to TRBJ2-7, with TRBD2 perhaps the D gene, on 5 matching bases. Sequencing was carried out using PBMCs or T cells enriched from blood (not recorded which). The CDR3 corresponds to CASSLAEYYEQYF. The sequence in DNA is TGTGCCAGCAGTCTAGCTGAGTACTACGAGCAGTACTTC.